This TCR beta chain appears in the sequencing data of a study of blood T cells in healthy people across ages. Per the germline V gene, CDR1 is DFQATT and CDR2 is SNEGSKA (reference sequence). The CDR3 has 11 amino acids. V was cut by 7 bases and J by 6 bases, with 13 bases left in between. With a J-beta primer mix and a sample-barcoded 5' primer, a second PCR ran about 7 to 12 cycles. Via MiXCR, TCRdb re-called the 5' RACE reads, giving one row per CDR3 protein. The table shows roughly 1.6 million distinct CDR3 sequences, with about 35% occurring only once. The donors, aged about 6 to 90, were healthy Caucasians from Russia. Overall study findings and caveats: Investigators viewed diversity estimates from one million T cells as underestimates, the study reported.

Turning to this clonotype: Its antigen is still unknown.

Sequencing used blood. The chain joins TRBV20-1 to TRBJ2-7; tentative D call: TRBD2 (6 bases). This clonotype was sampled from a woman under 40 in good health. This CDR3 reads CSVVEGGEQYF. As DNA, the CDR3 is TGCAGTGTCGTCGAGGGAGGCGAGCAGTACTTC.